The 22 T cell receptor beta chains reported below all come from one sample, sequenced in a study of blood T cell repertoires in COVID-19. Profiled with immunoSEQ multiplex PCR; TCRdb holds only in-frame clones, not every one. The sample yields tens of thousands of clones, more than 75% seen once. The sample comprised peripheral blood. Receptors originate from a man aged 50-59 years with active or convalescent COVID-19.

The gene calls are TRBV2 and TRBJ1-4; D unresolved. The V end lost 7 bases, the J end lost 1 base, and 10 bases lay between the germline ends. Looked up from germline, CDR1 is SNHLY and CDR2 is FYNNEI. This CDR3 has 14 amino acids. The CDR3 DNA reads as TGTGCCAGCATGGGCCTCGAAACTAATGAAAAACTGTTTTTT. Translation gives CASMGLETNEKLFF. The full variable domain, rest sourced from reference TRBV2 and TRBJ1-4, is EPEVTQTPSHQVTQMGQEVILRCVPISNHLYFYWYRQILGQKVEFLVSFYNNEISEKSEIFDDQFSVERPDGSNFTLKIRSTKLEDSAMYFCASMGLETNEKLFFGSGTQLSVL.

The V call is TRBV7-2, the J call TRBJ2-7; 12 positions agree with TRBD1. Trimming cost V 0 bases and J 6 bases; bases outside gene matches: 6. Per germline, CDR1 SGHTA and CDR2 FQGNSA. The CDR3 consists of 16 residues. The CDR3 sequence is CASSLAMGQGASEQYF. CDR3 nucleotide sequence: TGTGCCAGCAGCTTAGCGATGGGACAGGGGGCCTCCGAGCAGTACTTC.

DNA of the CDR3: TGTGCCAGCAGTTTTAACAGTAGGGGCGAGCAGTACGTC. Its protein is CASSFNSRGEQYV. The chain recombines TRBV27 with TRBJ2-7, with D perhaps TRBD1 (5 bases). The germline V gene encodes CDR1 MNHEY and CDR2 SMNVEV (reference sequence). The V gene lost 3 bases and the J gene lost 6 bases, with 12 bases spanning the gap. This CDR3 region has 13 residues.

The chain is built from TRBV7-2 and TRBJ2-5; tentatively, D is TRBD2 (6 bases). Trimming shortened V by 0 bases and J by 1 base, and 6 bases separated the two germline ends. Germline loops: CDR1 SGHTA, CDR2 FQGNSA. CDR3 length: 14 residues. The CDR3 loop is CASSLAGGQETQYF. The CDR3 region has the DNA TGTGCCAGCAGCTTAGCCGGGGGCCAAGAGACCCAGTACTTC.

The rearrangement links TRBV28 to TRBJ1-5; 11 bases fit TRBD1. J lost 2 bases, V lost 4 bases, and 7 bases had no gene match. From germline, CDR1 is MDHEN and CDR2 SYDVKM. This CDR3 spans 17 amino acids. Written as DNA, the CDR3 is TGTGCCAGCAGTTCAACGGGGACAGGGGGAGGCAATCAGCCCCAGCATTTT. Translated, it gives CASSSTGTGGGNQPQHF.

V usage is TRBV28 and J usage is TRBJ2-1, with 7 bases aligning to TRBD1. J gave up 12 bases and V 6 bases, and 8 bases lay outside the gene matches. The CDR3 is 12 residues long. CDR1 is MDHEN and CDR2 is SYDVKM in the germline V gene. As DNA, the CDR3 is TGTGCCAGCAGCTCCCGCCGGGACAGGCAGTTCTTC. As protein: CASSSRRDRQFF.

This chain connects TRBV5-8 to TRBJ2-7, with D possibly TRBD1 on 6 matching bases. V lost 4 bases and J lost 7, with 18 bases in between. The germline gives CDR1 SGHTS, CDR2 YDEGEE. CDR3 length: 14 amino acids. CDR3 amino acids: CASSHRDTPGEQYF. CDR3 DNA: TGTGCCAGCAGCCACCGGGACACCCCTGGAGAGCAGTACTTC. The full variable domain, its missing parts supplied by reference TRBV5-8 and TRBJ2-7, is EAGVTQSPTHLIKTRGQQATLRCSPISGHTSVYWYQQALGLGLQFLLWYDEGEERNRGNFPPRFSGRQFPNYSSELNVNALELEDSALYLCASSHRDTPGEQYFGPGTRLTVT.

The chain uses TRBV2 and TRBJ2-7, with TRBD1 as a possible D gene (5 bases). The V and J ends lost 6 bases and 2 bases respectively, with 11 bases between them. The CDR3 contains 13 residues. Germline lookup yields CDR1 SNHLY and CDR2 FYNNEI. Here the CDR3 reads CASSAGIPYEQYF. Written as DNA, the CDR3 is TGTGCCAGCAGCGCAGGGATCCCCTACGAGCAGTACTTC.

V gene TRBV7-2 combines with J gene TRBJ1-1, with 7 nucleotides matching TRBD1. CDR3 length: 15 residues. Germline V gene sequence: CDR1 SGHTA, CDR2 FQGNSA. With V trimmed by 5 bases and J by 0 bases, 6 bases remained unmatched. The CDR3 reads CASSAAGTVNTEAFF. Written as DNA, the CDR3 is TGTGCCAGCAGCGCCGCCGGGACAGTGAACACTGAAGCTTTCTTT.

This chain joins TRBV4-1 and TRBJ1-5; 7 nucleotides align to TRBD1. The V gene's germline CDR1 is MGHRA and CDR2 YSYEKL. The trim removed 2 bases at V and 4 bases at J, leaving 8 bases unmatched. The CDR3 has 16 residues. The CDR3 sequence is CASSQQTGQNNQPQHF. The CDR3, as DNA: TGCGCCAGCAGCCAACAAACGGGACAGAATAATCAGCCCCAGCATTTT.

CDR3 in amino acids: CASSMQGIWETQYF. DNA for the CDR3: TGTGCCAGTAGTATGCAGGGGATATGGGAGACCCAGTACTTC. The chain employs TRBV19 and TRBJ2-5; D is possibly TRBD1 (6 bases). The CDR3 length is 14 residues. Germline CDR1 LNHDA, CDR2 SQIVND (reference sequence). V was cut by 3 bases and J by 5 bases, with 13 bases left in between.

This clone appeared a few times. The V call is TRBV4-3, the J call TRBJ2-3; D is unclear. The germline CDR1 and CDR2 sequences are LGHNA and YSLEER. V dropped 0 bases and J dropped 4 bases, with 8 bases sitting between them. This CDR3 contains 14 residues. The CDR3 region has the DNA TGCGCCAGCAGCCAAGATGGTAGCTCAGATACGCAGTATTTT. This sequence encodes CASSQDGSSDTQYF.

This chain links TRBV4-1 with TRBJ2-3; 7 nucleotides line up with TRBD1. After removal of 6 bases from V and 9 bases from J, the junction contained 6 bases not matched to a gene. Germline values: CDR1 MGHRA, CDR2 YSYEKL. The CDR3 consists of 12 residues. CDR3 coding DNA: TGCGCCAGCAGAAACGAACAGGGGACGCAGTATTTT. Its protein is CASRNEQGTQYF.

The DNA of the CDR3 is TGTGCCAGCAGACCTGACAGGGGGTTGGCTAGCACAGATACGCAGTATTTT. Protein product: CASRPDRGLASTDTQYF. The rearrangement links TRBV6-2 or TRBV6-3 to TRBJ2-3; 9 bases align to TRBD1. From germline, CDR1 is MNHEY and CDR2 SVGEGT. Trimming cost V 6 bases and J 0 bases; bases outside gene matches: 10. The CDR3 extends over 17 amino acids.

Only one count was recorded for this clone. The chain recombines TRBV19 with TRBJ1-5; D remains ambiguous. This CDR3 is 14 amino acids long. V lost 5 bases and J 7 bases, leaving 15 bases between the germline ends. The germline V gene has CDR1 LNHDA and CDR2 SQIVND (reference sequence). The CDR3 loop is CASSSTYSRQPQHF. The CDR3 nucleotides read TGTGCCAGTAGTTCTACTTACTCCCGCCAGCCCCAGCATTTT.

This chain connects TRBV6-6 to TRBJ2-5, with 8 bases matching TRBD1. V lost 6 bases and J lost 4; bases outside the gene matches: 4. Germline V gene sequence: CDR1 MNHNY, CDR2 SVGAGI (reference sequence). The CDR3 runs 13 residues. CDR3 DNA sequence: TGTGCCAGCAGCACGACAGGGGCAGAGACCCAGTACTTC. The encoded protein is CASSTTGAETQYF.

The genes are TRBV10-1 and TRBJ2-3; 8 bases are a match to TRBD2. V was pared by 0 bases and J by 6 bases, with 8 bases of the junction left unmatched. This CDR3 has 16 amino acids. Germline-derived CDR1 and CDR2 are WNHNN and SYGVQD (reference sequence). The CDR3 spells CASSESRTGGFDTQYF. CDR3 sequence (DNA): TGCGCCAGCAGTGAGTCGAGGACGGGGGGGTTCGATACGCAGTATTTT.

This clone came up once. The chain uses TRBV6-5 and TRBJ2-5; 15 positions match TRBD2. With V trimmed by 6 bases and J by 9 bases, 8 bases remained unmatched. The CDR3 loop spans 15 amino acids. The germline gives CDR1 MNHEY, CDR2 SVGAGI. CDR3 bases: TGTGCCAGCAGCCGATCCGGGACTAGCGGGGGGCCCCAGTACTTC. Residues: CASSRSGTSGGPQYF.

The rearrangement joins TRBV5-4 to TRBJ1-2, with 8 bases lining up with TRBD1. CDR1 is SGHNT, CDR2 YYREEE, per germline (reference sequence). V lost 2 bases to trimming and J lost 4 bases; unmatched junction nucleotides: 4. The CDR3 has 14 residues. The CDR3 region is CASSFSGTGYGYTF. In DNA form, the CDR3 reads TGTGCCAGCAGCTTCTCCGGGACAGGCTATGGCTACACCTTC.

Here the CDR3 DNA reads TGCGCCAGCAGTGCGGGACAGGGGAAAGAAAAACTGTTTTTT. This sequence encodes CASSAGQGKEKLFF. The chain employs TRBV10-2 and TRBJ1-4; 10 bases agree with TRBD1. CDR1 is WSHSY, CDR2 SAAADI, per germline. V shed 4 bases, J shed 8 bases, and the junction held 4 bases outside the gene matches. The CDR3 sequence is 14 residues long.

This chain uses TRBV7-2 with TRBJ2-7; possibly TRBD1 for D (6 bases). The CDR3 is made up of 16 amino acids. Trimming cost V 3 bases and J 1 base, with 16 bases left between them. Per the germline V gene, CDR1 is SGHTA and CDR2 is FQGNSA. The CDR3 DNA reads TGTGCCAGCAGCTTTCCCGGGCAGGGGTTATCCTACGAGCAGTACTTC. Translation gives CASSFPGQGLSYEQYF.

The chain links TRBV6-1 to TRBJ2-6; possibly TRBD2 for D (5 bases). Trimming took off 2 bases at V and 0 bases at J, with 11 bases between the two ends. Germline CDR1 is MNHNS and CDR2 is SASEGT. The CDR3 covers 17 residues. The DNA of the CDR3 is TGTGCCAGCAGTGAATCTTTGGGGAGCTCTGGGGCCAACGTCCTGACTTTC. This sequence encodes CASSESLGSSGANVLTF.